These T cell receptor beta chains were read from a single sample in a study of cytomegalovirus exposure and HLA in healthy donors. Method: immunoSEQ multiplex PCR; TCRdb's copy keeps in-frame clones and lacks some. Of around 110,000 clones listed, 81% are singletons. Sample: PBMCs. Receptors were obtained from a woman in her twenties or thirties in good health and CMV-seronegative. Both conserved end residues are part of each CDR3. D genes are given only for firm matches. Only part of the rows carry a size: once, few, many, or a class if the clone is expanded.

j_call: TRBJ1-2
clone_size: once
v_call: TRBV5-6
d_call: .
cdr3_aa: CASSLAGGANYGYTF
cdr3_nt: TGTGCCAGCAGCTTGGCGGGGGGCGCAAACTATGGCTACACCTTC

j_call: TRBJ2-1
clone_size: .
v_call: TRBV6-5
d_call: .
cdr3_aa: CASSSTGDRFF
cdr3_nt: TGTGCCAGCAGTTCAACGGGAGATCGGTTCTTC

j_call: TRBJ1-3
clone_size: .
v_call: TRBV6-1
d_call: .
cdr3_aa: CASSEADSGNTIYF
cdr3_nt: TGTGCCAGCAGTGAGGCAGACTCTGGAAACACCATATATTTT

j_call: TRBJ1-5
clone_size: .
v_call: TRBV5-1
d_call: TRBD1
cdr3_aa: CASSPTGVGNQPQHF
cdr3_nt: TGCGCCAGCAGCCCGACAGGGGTAGGCAATCAGCCCCAGCATTTT

j_call: TRBJ2-5
clone_size: .
v_call: TRBV21-1
d_call: .
cdr3_aa: CASSKRDRVGEETQYF
cdr3_nt: TGTGCCAGCAGCAAAAGGGACAGGGTGGGAGAAGAGACCCAGTACTTC

j_call: TRBJ2-7
clone_size: .
v_call: TRBV5-1
d_call: TRBD2
cdr3_aa: CASSLREGPTYEQYF
cdr3_nt: TGCGCCAGCAGCTTGCGGGAGGGTCCCACCTACGAGCAGTACTTC

j_call: TRBJ2-5
clone_size: .
v_call: TRBV14
d_call: TRBD2
cdr3_aa: CASSHSSGFIQETQYF
cdr3_nt: TGTGCCAGCAGCCATTCTAGCGGGTTTATACAAGAGACCCAGTACTTC

j_call: TRBJ2-4
clone_size: once
v_call: TRBV10-1
d_call: .
cdr3_aa: CASSGQLLAKNIQYF
cdr3_nt: TGCGCCAGCAGCGGACAACTACTAGCCAAAAACATTCAGTACTTC

j_call: TRBJ2-5
clone_size: .
v_call: TRBV19
d_call: TRBD2
cdr3_aa: CASISSGRAGETQYF
cdr3_nt: TGTGCCAGTATATCTAGCGGGAGGGCCGGAGAGACCCAGTACTTC

j_call: TRBJ1-4
clone_size: .
v_call: TRBV7-9
d_call: TRBD1
cdr3_aa: CASSFDRVRGLFF
cdr3_nt: TGTGCCAGCAGCTTCGACAGGGTTAGGGGACTGTTTTTT

j_call: TRBJ2-5
clone_size: .
v_call: TRBV10-1
d_call: TRBD1
cdr3_aa: CASSVRRTGVETQYF
cdr3_nt: TGCGCCAGCAGTGTCCGCCGGACAGGGGTGGAGACCCAGTACTTC

j_call: TRBJ1-2
clone_size: .
v_call: TRBV4-1
d_call: .
cdr3_aa: CASSQDSGESYGYTF
cdr3_nt: TGCGCCAGCAGCCAAGATTCGGGGGAGAGCTATGGCTACACCTTC

j_call: TRBJ2-7
clone_size: .
v_call: TRBV5-1
d_call: .
cdr3_aa: CASSLGDGSYEQYF
cdr3_nt: TGCGCCAGCAGCTTGGGTGACGGGAGTTACGAGCAGTACTTC

j_call: TRBJ1-1
clone_size: .
v_call: TRBV14
d_call: .
cdr3_aa: CASSQIRDEAFF
cdr3_nt: TGTGCCAGCAGCCAAATCAGGGATGAAGCTTTCTTT

j_call: TRBJ2-7
clone_size: .
v_call: TRBV27
d_call: .
cdr3_aa: CATSLGGREQYF
cdr3_nt: TGTGCCACCAGCTTAGGAGGGAGGGAGCAGTACTTC

j_call: TRBJ2-7
clone_size: .
v_call: TRBV7-6
d_call: .
cdr3_aa: CASSPGGLSYEQYF
cdr3_nt: TGTGCCAGCAGCCCGGGGGGCCTCTCCTACGAGCAGTACTTC